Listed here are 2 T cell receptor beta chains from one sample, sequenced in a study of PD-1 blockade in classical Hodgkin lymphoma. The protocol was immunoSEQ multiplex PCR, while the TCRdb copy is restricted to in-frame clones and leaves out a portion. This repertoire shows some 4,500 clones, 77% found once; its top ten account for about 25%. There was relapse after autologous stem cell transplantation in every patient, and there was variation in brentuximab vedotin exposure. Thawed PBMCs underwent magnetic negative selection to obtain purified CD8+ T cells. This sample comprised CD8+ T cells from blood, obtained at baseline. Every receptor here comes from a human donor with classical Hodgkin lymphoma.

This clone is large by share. CDR3 sequence reads: CSVFGTHYGYTF. The CDR3 DNA is TGCAGCGTTTTTGGGACGCACTATGGCTACACCTTC. The V and J genes are TRBV29-1 and TRBJ1-2; tentative D call: TRBD1 (5 bases). The CDR3 extends over 12 amino acids. V lost 5 bases to trimming and J lost 3 bases, with 10 bases between them. Germline V lookup: CDR1 SQVTM, CDR2 ANQGSEA.

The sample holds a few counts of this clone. The CDR3 sequence: CASSLRGMGLYEQYF. DNA of the CDR3: TGTGCCAGCAGTTTAAGGGGGATGGGGCTATACGAGCAGTACTTC. The V call is TRBV27, the J call TRBJ2-7, with a tentative D call TRBD1 (6 bases). Trimming pared 2 bases from V and 4 bases from J, leaving 15 bases between. The CDR3 is made up of 15 amino acids. Germline V gene sequence: CDR1 MNHEY, CDR2 SMNVEV (reference sequence).